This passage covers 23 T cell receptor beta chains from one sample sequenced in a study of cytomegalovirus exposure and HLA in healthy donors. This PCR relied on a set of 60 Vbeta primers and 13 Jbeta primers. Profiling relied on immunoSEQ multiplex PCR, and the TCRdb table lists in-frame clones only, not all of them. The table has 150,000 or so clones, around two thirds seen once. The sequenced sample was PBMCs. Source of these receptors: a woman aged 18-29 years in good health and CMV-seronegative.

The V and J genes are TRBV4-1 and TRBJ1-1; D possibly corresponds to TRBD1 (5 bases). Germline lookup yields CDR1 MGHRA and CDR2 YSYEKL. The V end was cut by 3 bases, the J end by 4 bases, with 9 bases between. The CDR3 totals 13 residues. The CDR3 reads CASSQGGCTEAFF. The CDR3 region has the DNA TGCGCCAGCAGCCAGGGGGGTTGCACTGAAGCTTTCTTT.

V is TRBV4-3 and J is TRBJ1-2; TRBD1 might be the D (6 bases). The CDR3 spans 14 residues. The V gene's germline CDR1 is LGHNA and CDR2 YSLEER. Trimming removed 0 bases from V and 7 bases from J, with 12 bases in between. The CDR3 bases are TGCGCCAGCAGCCAAGATTGGGGGGGCTCTGGCTACACCTTC. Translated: CASSQDWGGSGYTF.

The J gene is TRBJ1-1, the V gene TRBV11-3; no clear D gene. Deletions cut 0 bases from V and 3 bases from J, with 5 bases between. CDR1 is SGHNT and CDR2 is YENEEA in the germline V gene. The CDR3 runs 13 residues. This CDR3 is CASSLDLHTEAFF. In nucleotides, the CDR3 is TGTGCCAGCAGCTTAGATCTACACACTGAAGCTTTCTTT.

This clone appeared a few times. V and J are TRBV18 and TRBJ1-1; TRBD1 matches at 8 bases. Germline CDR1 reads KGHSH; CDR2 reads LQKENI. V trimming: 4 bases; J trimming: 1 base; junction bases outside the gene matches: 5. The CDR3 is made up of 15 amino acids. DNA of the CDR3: TGTGCCAGCTCACTAGGGACAGGCGGGAACACTGAAGCTTTCTTT. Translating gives CASSLGTGGNTEAFF.

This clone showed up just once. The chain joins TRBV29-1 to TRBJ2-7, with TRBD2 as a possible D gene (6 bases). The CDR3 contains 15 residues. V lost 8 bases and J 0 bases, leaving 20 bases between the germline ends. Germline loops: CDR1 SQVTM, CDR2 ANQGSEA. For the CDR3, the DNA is TGCAGCCTCCTTCAGGGTAGCGGATCCTCCTACGAGCAGTACGTC. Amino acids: CSLLQGSGSSYEQYV.

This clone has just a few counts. The CDR3 loop is CATSRPDREDEKLFF. In DNA, the CDR3 is TGTGCCACCAGCAGACCTGACAGAGAGGATGAAAAACTGTTTTTT. The genes are TRBV15 and TRBJ1-4; tentatively, D is TRBD1 (5 bases). The CDR3 covers 15 residues. Trimming stripped 2 bases from V and 6 bases from J, with 13 bases between. Looked up from germline, CDR1 is LNHNV and CDR2 is YYDKDF (reference sequence).

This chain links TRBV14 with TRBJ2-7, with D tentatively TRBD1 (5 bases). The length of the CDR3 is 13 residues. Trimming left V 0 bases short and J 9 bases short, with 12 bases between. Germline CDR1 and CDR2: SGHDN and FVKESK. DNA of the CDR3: TGTGCCAGCAGCCAAGATCAGGGTTTAGGGCAGTACTTC. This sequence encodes CASSQDQGLGQYF. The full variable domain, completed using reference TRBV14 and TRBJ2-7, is EAGVTQFPSHSVIEKGQTVTLRCDPISGHDNLYWYRRVMGKEIKFLLHFVKESKQDESGMPNNRFLAERTGGTYSTLKVQPAELEDSGVYFCASSQDQGLGQYFGPGTRLTVT.

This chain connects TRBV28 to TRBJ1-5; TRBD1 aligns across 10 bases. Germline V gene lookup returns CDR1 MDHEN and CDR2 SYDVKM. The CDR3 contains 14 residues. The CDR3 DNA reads TGTGCAGGGCGGGGACAGGGGTCATATCAGCCCCAGCATTTT. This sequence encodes CAGRGQGSYQPQHF.

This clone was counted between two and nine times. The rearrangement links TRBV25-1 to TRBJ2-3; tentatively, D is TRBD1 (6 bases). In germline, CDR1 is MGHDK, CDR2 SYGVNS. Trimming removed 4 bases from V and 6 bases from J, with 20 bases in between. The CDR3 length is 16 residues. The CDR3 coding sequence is TGTGCCAGCAGTGGTTCTTTACAGGGCGTAGGGGATACGCAGTATTTT. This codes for CASSGSLQGVGDTQYF.

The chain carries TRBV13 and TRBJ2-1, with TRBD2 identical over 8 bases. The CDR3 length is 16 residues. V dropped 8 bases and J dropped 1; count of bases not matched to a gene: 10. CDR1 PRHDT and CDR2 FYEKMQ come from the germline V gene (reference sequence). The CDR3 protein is CASGILAASSYNEQFF. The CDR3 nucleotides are TGTGCCAGCGGAATACTAGCGGCGAGTTCCTACAATGAGCAGTTCTTC.

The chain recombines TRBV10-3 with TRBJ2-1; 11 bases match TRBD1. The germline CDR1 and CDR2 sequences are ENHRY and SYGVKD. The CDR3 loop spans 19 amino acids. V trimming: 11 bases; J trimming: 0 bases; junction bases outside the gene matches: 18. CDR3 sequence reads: CAVRPGQGGVDLSYNEQFF. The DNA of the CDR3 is TGTGCCGTGCGACCGGGACAGGGGGGGGTAGACCTCTCCTACAATGAGCAGTTCTTC.

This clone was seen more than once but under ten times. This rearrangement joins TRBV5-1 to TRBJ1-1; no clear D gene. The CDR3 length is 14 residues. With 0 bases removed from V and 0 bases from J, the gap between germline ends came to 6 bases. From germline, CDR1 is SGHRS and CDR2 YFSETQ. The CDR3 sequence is CASSLGVMNTEAFF. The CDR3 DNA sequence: TGCGCCAGCAGCTTGGGCGTGATGAACACTGAAGCTTTCTTT.

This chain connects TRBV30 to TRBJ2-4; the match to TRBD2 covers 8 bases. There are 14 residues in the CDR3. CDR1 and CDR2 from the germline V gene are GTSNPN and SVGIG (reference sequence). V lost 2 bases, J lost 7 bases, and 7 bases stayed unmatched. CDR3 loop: CAWSPAPGGNIQYF. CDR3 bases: TGTGCCTGGAGTCCCGCCCCGGGAGGGAACATTCAGTACTTC.

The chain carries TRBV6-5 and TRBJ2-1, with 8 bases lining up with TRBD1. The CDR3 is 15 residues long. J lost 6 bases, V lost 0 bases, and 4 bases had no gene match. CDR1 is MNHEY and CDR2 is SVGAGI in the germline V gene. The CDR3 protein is CASSYSGGTGNEQFF. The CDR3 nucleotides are TGTGCCAGCAGTTACTCGGGCGGGACAGGCAATGAGCAGTTCTTC.

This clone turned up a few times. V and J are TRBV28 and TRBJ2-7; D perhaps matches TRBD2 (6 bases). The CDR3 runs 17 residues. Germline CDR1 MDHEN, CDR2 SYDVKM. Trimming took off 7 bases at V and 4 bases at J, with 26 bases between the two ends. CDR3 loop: CASTPGGTSTDYYEQYF. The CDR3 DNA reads TGTGCCAGCACCCCAGGAGGGACCTCCACCGATTATTACGAGCAGTACTTC.

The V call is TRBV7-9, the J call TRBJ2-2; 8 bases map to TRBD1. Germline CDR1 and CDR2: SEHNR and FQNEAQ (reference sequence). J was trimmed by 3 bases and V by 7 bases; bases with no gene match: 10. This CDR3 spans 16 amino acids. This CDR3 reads CASTPPQGADTGELFF. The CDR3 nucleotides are TGTGCCAGCACCCCTCCGCAGGGGGCCGACACCGGGGAGCTGTTTTTT.

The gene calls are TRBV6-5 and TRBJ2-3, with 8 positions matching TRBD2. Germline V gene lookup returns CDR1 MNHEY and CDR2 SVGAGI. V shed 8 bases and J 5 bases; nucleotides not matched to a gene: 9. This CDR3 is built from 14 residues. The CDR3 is CASRPAGAKDTQYF. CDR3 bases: TGTGCCAGCCGCCCAGCGGGAGCGAAAGATACGCAGTATTTT.

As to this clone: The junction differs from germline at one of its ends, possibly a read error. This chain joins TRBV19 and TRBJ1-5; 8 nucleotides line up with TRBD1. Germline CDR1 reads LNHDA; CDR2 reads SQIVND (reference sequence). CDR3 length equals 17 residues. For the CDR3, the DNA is TGTGCCAGTAGTTTTTCCAGGACAGGGTATAGCAATCAGTCCCAGCATTTT. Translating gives CASSFSRTGYSNQSQHF.

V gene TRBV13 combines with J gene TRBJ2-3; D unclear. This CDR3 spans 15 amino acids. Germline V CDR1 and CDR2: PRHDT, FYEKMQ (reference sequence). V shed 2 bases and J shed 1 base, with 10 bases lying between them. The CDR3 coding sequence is TGTGCCAGCAGCTTATTACAGTTAGGCACAGATACGCAGTATTTT. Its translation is CASSLLQLGTDTQYF.

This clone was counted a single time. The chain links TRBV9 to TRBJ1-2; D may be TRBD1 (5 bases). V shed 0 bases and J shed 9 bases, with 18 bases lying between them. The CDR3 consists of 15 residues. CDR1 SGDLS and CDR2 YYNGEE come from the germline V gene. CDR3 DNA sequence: TGTGCCAGCAGCGTAGGGGGCCTCTCCGAAAATAGCTACACCTTC. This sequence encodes CASSVGGLSENSYTF.

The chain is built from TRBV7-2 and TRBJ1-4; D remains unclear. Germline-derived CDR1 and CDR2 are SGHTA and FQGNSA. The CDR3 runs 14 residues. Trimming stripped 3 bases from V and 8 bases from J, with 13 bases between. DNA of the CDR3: TGTGCCAGCAGCTTGATCGGGTCGAAGGAAAAACTGTTTTTT. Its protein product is CASSLIGSKEKLFF.

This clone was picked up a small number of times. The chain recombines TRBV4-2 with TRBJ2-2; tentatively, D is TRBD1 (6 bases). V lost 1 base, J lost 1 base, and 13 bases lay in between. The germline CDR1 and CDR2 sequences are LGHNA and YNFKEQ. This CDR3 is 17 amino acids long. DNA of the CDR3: TGTGCCAGCAGCCAAGCGTTGTCAGGGGAGAACACCGGGGAGCTGTTTTTT. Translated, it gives CASSQALSGENTGELFF.

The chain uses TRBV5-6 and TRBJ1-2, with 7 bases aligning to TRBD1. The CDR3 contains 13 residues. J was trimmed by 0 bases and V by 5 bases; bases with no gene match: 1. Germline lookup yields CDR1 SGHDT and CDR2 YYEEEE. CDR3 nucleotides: TGTGCCAGCAGGGGACAGTCTAACTATGGCTACACCTTC. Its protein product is CASRGQSNYGYTF.